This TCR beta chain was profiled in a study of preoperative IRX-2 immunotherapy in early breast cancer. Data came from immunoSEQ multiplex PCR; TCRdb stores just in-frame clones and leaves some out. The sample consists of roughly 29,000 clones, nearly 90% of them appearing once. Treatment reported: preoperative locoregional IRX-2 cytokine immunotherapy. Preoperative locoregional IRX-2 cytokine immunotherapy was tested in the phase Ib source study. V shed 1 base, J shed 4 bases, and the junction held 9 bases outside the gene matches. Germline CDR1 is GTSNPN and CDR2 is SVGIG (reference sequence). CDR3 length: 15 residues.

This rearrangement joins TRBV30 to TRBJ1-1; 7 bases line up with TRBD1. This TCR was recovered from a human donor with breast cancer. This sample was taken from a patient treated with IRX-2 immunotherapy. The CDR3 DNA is TGTGCCTGGAGTGCGTCCAGGGGGTTGGTCACTGAAGCTTTCTTT. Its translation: CAWSASRGLVTEAFF. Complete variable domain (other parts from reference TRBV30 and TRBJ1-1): SQTIHQWPATLVQPVGSPLSLECTVEGTSNPNLYWYRQAAGRGLQLLFYSVGIGQISSEVPQNLSASRPQDRQFILSSKKLLLSDSGFYLCAWSASRGLVTEAFFGQGTRLTVV.